This TCR beta chain was identified during a study of post-analysis software for immune sequencing data. Findings and limits, study-wide: F measure showed strong co-clustering of same-batch samples. The study found significantly lower normalized Chao1 diversity in multiple sclerosis patients than in controls.

This clonotype was seen repeatedly, ten times or more. Its target is not known. cDNA libraries for TCR beta contained unique molecular identifiers. Starting from roughly 1.1 to 9.2 million T cells, the study yielded hundreds of thousands of cDNA molecules. TCRdb analysed the PCR reads with MiXCR anew, one entry per CDR3 protein. Among 250,000 to 300,000 distinct CDR3 sequences listed, 35% to 40% were seen once. This TCR was recovered from a girl between 10 and 17 years old with multiple sclerosis. Sequencing input: blood.

The DNA of the CDR3 is TGTGCCAGCAGTTTATGGCAGGGGGCGAGGGGCTACACCTTC. Translation gives CASSLWQGARGYTF. This chain connects TRBV27 to TRBJ1-2, with 8 bases aligning to TRBD1. The V gene's germline CDR1 is MNHEY and CDR2 SMNVEV (reference sequence). J was trimmed by 8 bases and V by 1 base; bases with no gene match: 6. This CDR3 has 14 residues.